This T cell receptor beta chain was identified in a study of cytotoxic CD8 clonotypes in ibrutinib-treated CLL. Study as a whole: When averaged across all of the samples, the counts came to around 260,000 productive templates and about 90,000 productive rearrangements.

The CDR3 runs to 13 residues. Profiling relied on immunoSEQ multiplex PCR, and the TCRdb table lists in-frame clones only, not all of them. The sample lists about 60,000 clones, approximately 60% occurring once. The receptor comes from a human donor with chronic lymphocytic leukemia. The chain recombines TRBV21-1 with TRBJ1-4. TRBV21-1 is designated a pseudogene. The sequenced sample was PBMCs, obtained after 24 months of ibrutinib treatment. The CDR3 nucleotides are TGTGCCAGCTTGTGGGGGTCTAATGAAAAACTGTTTTTT. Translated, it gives CASLWGSNEKLFF.